Sequencing of this T cell receptor (beta chain) was carried out in a study of T cells in Graves' hyperthyroidism and ophthalmopathy. The CDR3 consists of 13 residues. V shed 7 bases and J 7 bases; nucleotides not matched to a gene: 4. The V gene's germline CDR1 is LNHDA and CDR2 SQIVND (reference sequence). Amplification yielded TCR beta CDR3 regions, with RNA transcripts as the source. Carried out on the TCR CDR3, a first-round RT-PCR used the HTBI primer set. TCRdb reprocessed the multiplex PCR reads via MiXCR and lists one record per CDR3 protein. The data hold around 350,000 distinct CDR3 sequences, with around 13% observed a single time.

Specimen: blood. This sequence was found in a woman between 18 and 30 years old with Graves' hyperthyroidism. V gene TRBV19 combines with J gene TRBJ2-1; 10 nucleotides agree with TRBD1. The DNA of the CDR3 is TGTGCCAGTACCTGGACAGGGGGGAATGAGCAGTTCTTC. Translated, it gives CASTWTGGNEQFF.